This passage covers 3 T cell receptor beta chains from one sample sequenced in a study of blood T cell repertoires in COVID-19. Profiled with immunoSEQ multiplex PCR; TCRdb holds only in-frame clones, not every one. The data hold about 400,000 clones, with 70% to 90% observed a single time. Input material: PBMCs or T cells enriched from blood (not recorded which). Receptor source: a woman aged 25 to 39 with acute COVID-19.

The chain joins TRBV25-1 to TRBJ2-3, with 13 bases lining up with TRBD2. The J segment lost 2 bases and the V segment lost 7 bases, leaving 6 bases of the junction unmatched. CDR1 and CDR2 (germline): MGHDK, SYGVNS. CDR3 length: 16 residues. CDR3 coding DNA: TGTGCCAGCACCCGGACTAGCGGGGGTACCACAGATACGCAGTATTTT. As protein: CASTRTSGGTTDTQYF.

A remark on this clone: Other DNA sequences in this specimen translate into the identical CDR3. V and J are TRBV5-8 and TRBJ1-3; D gene ambiguous. The germline V gene encodes CDR1 SGHTS and CDR2 YDEGEE. The ends were cut back, 0 bases at V and 0 bases at J, with 7 bases in the middle. The CDR3 totals 15 residues. The CDR3 here is CASSLAVSSGNTIYF. CDR3 nucleotides: TGTGCCAGCAGCTTGGCAGTGTCCTCTGGAAACACCATATATTTT.

The rearrangement joins TRBV14 to TRBJ2-5; the D gene is possibly TRBD1 (6 bases). The CDR3 has 14 residues. Germline V gene lookup returns CDR1 SGHDN and CDR2 FVKESK. V was cut by 4 bases and J by 7 bases, with 16 bases left in between. The CDR3 DNA reads TGTGCCAGCAGCCTACTGACAGGTCGGGGGACCCAGTACTTC. It codes for CASSLLTGRGTQYF.